This T cell receptor (beta chain) is from a study of blood T cell repertoires in COVID-19. Using immunoSEQ multiplex PCR, the repertoire was profiled, and TCRdb retains in-frame clones only, with some absent. The sample lists about 440,000 clones; roughly 87% were seen once. Trimming at V came to 3 bases and at J to 4 bases, leaving 8 bases not matched to a gene. This CDR3 is built from 16 residues. In germline, CDR1 is SGHAT, CDR2 FQNNGV. The material sequenced was PBMCs or T cells enriched from blood (not recorded which). This receptor was identified in a woman aged 18 to 35 with acute COVID-19. V and J are TRBV11-2 and TRBJ2-7, with 11 bases fitting TRBD1. The CDR3 here is CASSFSPGQGAYEQYF. The DNA for the CDR3 is TGTGCCAGCAGCTTTAGCCCCGGACAGGGGGCTTACGAGCAGTACTTC.